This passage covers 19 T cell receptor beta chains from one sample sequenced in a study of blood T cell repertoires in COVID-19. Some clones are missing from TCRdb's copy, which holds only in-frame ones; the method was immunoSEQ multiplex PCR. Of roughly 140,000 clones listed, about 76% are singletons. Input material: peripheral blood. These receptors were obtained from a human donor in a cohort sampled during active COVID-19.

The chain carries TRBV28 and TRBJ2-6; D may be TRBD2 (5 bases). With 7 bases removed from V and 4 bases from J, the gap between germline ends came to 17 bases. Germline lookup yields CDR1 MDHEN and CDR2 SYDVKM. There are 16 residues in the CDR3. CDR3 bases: TGTGCCAGCACCCCCCCGGTGGGAGCAGGGGCCAACGTCCTGACTTTC. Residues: CASTPPVGAGANVLTF.

The CDR3 sequence is CASSYSRDYYNEQFF. CDR3 sequence (DNA): TGTGCCAGCAGTTACTCCCGGGACTACTACAATGAGCAGTTCTTC. The chain combines TRBV6-5 with TRBJ2-1, with 7 bases that match TRBD2. With 0 bases clipped from V and 3 bases from J, the junction kept 2 bases outside the gene matches. The CDR3 is 15 residues long. Germline V CDR1 and CDR2: MNHEY, SVGAGI.

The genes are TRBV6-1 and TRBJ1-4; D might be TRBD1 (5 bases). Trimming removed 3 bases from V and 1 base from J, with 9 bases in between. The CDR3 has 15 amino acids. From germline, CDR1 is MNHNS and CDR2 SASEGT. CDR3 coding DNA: TGTGCCAGCAGTGATGGGGGGGTAACTAATGAAAAACTGTTTTTT. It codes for CASSDGGVTNEKLFF.

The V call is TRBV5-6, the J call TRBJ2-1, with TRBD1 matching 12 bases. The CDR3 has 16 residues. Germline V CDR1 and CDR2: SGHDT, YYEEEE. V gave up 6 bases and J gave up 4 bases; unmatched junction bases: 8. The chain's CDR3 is CASKGDRGPSYNEQFF. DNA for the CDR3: TGTGCCAGCAAGGGGGACAGGGGGCCAAGTTACAATGAGCAGTTCTTC. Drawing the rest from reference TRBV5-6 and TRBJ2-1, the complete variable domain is DAGVTQSPTHLIKTRGQQVTLRCSPKSGHDTVSWYQQALGQGPQFIFQYYEEEERQRGNFPDRFSGHQFPNYSSELNVNALLLGDSALYLCASKGDRGPSYNEQFFGPGTRLTVL.

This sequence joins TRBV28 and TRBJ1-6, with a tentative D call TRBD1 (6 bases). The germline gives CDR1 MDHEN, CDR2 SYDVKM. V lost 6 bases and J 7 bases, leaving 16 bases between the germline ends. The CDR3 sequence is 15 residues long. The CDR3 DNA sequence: TGTGCCAGCAGCCAAAGTGTCACAGGGAATTCACCCCTCCACTTT. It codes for CASSQSVTGNSPLHF. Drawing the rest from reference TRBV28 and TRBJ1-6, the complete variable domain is DVKVTQSSRYLVKRTGEKVFLECVQDMDHENMFWYRQDPGLGLRLIYFSYDVKMKEKGDIPEGYSVSREKKERFSLILESASTNQTSMYLCASSQSVTGNSPLHFGNGTRLTVT.

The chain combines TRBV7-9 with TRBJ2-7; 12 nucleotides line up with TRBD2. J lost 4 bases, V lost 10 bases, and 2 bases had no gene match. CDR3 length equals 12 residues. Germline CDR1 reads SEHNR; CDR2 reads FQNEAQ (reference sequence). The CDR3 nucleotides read TGTGCCATCGGACTAGCGGGGTACGAGCAGTACTTC. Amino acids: CAIGLAGYEQYF.

The CDR3 region is CASSLAGLNEKLFF. The CDR3 bases are TGTGCCAGCAGCTTGGCAGGGCTTAATGAAAAACTGTTTTTT. J is TRBJ1-4 and V is TRBV5-6; TRBD1 is a possible D gene (5 bases). Trimming took 0 bases from V and 4 from J, leaving 7 bases between them. The CDR3 loop spans 14 amino acids. Germline-derived CDR1 and CDR2 are SGHDT and YYEEEE.

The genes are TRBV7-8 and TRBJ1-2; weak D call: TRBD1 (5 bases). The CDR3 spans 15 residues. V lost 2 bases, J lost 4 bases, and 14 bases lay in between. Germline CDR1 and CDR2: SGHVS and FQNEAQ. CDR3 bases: TGTGCCAGCAGCTTAAGGGCTCAGGGTATCTATGGCTACACCTTC. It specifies CASSLRAQGIYGYTF.

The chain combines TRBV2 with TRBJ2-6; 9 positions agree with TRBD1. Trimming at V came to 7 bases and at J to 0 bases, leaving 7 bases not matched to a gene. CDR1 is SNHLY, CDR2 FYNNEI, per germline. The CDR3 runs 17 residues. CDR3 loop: CASISGTGNSGANVLTF. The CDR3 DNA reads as TGTGCCAGCATCTCCGGGACAGGGAACTCTGGGGCCAACGTCCTGACTTTC.

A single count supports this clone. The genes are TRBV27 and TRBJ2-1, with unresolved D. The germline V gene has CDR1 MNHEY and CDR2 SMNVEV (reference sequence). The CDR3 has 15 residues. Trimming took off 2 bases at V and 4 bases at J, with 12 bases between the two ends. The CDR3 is CASSLRGTTYNEQFF. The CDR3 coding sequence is TGTGCCAGCAGTTTACGCGGAACCACATACAATGAGCAGTTCTTC.

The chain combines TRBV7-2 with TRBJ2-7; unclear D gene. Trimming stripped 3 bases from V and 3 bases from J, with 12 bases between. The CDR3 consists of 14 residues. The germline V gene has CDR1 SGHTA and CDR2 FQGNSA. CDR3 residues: CASSFTVGHYEQYF. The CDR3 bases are TGTGCCAGCAGCTTTACGGTTGGGCACTACGAGCAGTACTTC.

The CDR3 loop is CASSYLETGASNQPQHF. The CDR3 region has the DNA TGTGCCAGCAGTTACCTTGAGACAGGGGCGAGCAATCAGCCCCAGCATTTT. The rearrangement links TRBV6-2 or TRBV6-3 to TRBJ1-5, with TRBD1 matching over 8 bases. V trimming: 2 bases; J trimming: 1 base; junction bases outside the gene matches: 7. CDR1 MNHEY and CDR2 SVGEGT come from the germline V gene. This CDR3 spans 17 amino acids.

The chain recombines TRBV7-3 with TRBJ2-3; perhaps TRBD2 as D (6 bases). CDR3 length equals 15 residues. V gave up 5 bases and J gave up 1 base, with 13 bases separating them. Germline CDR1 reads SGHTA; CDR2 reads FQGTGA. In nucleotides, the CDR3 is TGTGCCAGCAGCCGCGGGACTTCCCGCACAGATACGCAGTATTTT. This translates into CASSRGTSRTDTQYF. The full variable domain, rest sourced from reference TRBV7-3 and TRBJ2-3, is GAGVSQTPSNKVTEKGKYVELRCDPISGHTALYWYRQSLGQGPEFLIYFQGTGAADDSGLPNDRFFAVRPEGSVSTLKIQRTERGDSAVYLCASSRGTSRTDTQYFGPGTRLTVL.

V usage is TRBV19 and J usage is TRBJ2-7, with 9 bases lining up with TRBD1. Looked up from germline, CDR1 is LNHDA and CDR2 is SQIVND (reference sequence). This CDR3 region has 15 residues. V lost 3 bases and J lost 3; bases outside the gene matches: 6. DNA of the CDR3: TGTGCCAGTAGTATCACGGACAGGGGAGGCTACGAGCAGTACTTC. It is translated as CASSITDRGGYEQYF.

The CDR3: CASSIIGTGYSNQPQHF. The CDR3 region has the DNA TGTGCCAGTAGTATTATCGGGACAGGATATAGCAATCAGCCCCAGCATTTT. V and J are TRBV19 and TRBJ1-5; 8 bases match TRBD1. CDR1 is LNHDA, CDR2 SQIVND, per germline (reference sequence). The CDR3 extends over 17 amino acids. With V trimmed by 3 bases and J by 0 bases, 7 bases remained unmatched.

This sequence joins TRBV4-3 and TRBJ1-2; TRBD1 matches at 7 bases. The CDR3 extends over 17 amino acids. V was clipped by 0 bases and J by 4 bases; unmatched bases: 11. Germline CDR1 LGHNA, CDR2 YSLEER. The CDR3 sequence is CASSQEVGDRLIYGYTF. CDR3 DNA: TGCGCCAGCAGCCAAGAAGTAGGGGACAGATTAATCTATGGCTACACCTTC.

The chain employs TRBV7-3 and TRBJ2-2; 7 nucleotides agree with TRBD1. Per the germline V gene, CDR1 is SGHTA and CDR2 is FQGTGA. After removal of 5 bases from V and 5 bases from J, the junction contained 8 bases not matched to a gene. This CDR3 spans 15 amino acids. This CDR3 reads CASSIQGQTTGELFF. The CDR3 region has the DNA TGTGCCAGCAGCATCCAGGGACAGACAACCGGGGAGCTGTTTTTT. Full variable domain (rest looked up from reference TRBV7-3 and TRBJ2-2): GAGVSQTPSNKVTEKGKYVELRCDPISGHTALYWYRQSLGQGPEFLIYFQGTGAADDSGLPNDRFFAVRPEGSVSTLKIQRTERGDSAVYLCASSIQGQTTGELFFGEGSRLTVL.

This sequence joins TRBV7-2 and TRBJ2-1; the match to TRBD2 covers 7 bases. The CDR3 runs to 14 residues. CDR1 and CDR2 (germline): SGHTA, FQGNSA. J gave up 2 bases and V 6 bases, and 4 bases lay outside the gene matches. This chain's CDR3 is CASRGLVTYNEQFF. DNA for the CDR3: TGTGCCAGCAGAGGACTAGTAACCTACAATGAGCAGTTCTTC.

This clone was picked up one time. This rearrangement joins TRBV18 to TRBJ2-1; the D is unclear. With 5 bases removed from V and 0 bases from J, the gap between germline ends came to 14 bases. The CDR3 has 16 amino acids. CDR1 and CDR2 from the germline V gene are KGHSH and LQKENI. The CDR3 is CASSSILSGSYNEQFF. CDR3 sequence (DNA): TGTGCCAGCTCAAGCATACTCTCCGGCTCCTACAATGAGCAGTTCTTC.